These 16 T cell receptor beta chains came from one sample sequenced in a study of response to subunit inactivated influenza vaccine. TCRdb analysed the RT-PCR reads with MiXCR anew, one entry per CDR3 protein. The table shows over 400,000 distinct CDR3 sequences, with 10% to 15% occurring only once. This material consisted of PBMCs from blood, taken roughly 6 weeks after vaccination. Receptors were obtained from a man aged 45-60 years who received an inactivated influenza vaccine.

The V gene is TRBV6-5, the J gene TRBJ2-5; D call uncertain. Deletions cut 2 bases from V and 5 bases from J, with 12 bases between. Germline assignment: CDR1 MNHEY and CDR2 SVGAGI. CDR3 length equals 14 residues. CDR3 amino acids: CASSYPGSGETQYF. CDR3 nucleotides: TGTGCCAGCAGTTACCCCGGGTCCGGGGAGACCCAGTACTTC.

Many counts were recorded for this clonotype. The gene calls are TRBV5-1 and TRBJ2-3; 9 bases are shared with TRBD2. The trim removed 0 bases at V and 5 bases at J, leaving 4 bases unmatched. The CDR3 has 15 amino acids. From germline, CDR1 is SGHRS and CDR2 YFSETQ. The CDR3, as DNA: TGCGCCAGCAGCTTGGTAGCGGGAGTTGTAGATACGCAGTATTTT. Its translation: CASSLVAGVVDTQYF.

There are a few counts of this clonotype. The genes are TRBV6-2 or TRBV6-3 and TRBJ2-2; D unclear. V was cut by 3 bases and J by 6 bases, with 8 bases left in between. The CDR3 spans 13 residues. Germline assignment: CDR1 MNHEY and CDR2 SVGEGT. In DNA, the CDR3 is TGTGCCAGCAGTTATTTAGCCTCCGGGGAGCTGTTTTTT. Its protein product is CASSYLASGELFF.

This clonotype showed up many times. The chain couples TRBV5-1 to TRBJ2-7, with D perhaps TRBD2 (5 bases). The germline gives CDR1 SGHRS, CDR2 YFSETQ. V was cut by 4 bases and J by 5 bases, with 10 bases left in between. The length of the CDR3 is 12 residues. CDR3 region: CASSTGLDEQYF. The CDR3 nucleotides read TGCGCCAGCAGCACTGGACTGGACGAGCAGTACTTC. Drawing the rest from reference TRBV5-1 and TRBJ2-7, the complete variable domain is KAGVTQTPRYLIKTRGQQVTLSCSPISGHRSVSWYQQTPGQGLQFLFEYFSETQRNKGNFPGRFSGRQFSNSRSEMNVSTLELGDSALYLCASSTGLDEQYFGPGTRLTVT.

J is TRBJ2-7 and V is TRBV2, with D perhaps matching TRBD2 (7 bases). CDR1 is SNHLY and CDR2 is FYNNEI in the germline V gene. The CDR3 loop spans 18 amino acids. Trimming pared 5 bases from V and 2 bases from J, leaving 25 bases between. The CDR3 DNA sequence: TGTGCCAGCAGTCTGAAATGGGGGGCGGGGGTGACTGCCTACGAGCAGTACTTC. Translated: CASSLKWGAGVTAYEQYF.

This clonotype was seen repeatedly, ten times or more. This rearrangement joins TRBV7-2 to TRBJ2-7, with a tentative D call TRBD2 (6 bases). The V end lost 3 bases, the J end lost 3 bases, and 12 bases lay between the germline ends. The germline V gene has CDR1 SGHTA and CDR2 FQGNSA. The CDR3 sequence is 14 residues long. CDR3 DNA: TGTGCCAGCAGCTTTAGCGGAGCCCGCTACGAGCAGTACTTC. It codes for CASSFSGARYEQYF. The variable domain in full, with the rest retrieved from reference TRBV7-2 and TRBJ2-7, is GAGVSQSPSNKVTEKGKDVELRCDPISGHTALYWYRQSLGQGLEFLIYFQGNSAPDKSGLPSDRFSAERTGGSVSTLTIQRTQQEDSAVYLCASSFSGARYEQYFGPGTRLTVT.

This chain joins TRBV7-9 and TRBJ1-1; no definite D call. The ends were cut back, 10 bases at V and 4 bases at J, with 10 bases in the middle. The CDR3 totals 11 residues. Germline lookup yields CDR1 SEHNR and CDR2 FQNEAQ (reference sequence). CDR3 loop: CATLLGTEAFF. DNA for the CDR3: TGTGCCACCCTTCTTGGCACTGAAGCTTTCTTT.

The chain links TRBV10-3 to TRBJ1-2, with 10 bases fitting TRBD1. V dropped 6 bases and J dropped 0; count of bases not matched to a gene: 1. The CDR3 length is 14 residues. Germline V CDR1 and CDR2: ENHRY, SYGVKD. The CDR3 sequence is CAIRGTGANYGYTF. For the CDR3, the DNA is TGTGCCATCAGGGGGACAGGGGCTAACTATGGCTACACCTTC.

This clonotype was seen ten or more times. The chain employs TRBV20-1 and TRBJ2-7, with D possibly called TRBD1 or TRBD2 (6 bases each). V was clipped by 5 bases and J by 9 bases, with 20 bases between them. CDR1 is DFQATT, CDR2 SNEGSKA, per germline (reference sequence). The CDR3 has 13 amino acids. The CDR3 DNA reads TGCAGTGCTTCGGAGGGGGGCCGAGAGGGGCAGTACTTC. It specifies CSASEGGREGQYF.

The chain couples TRBV6-5 to TRBJ1-1; perhaps TRBD1 as D (6 bases). Germline-derived CDR1 and CDR2 are MNHEY and SVGAGI. CDR3 length equals 14 residues. Deletions cut 3 bases from V and 5 bases from J, with 13 bases between. The chain's CDR3 is CASSYAGGGTEAFF. CDR3 DNA sequence: TGTGCCAGCAGTTATGCAGGAGGGGGAACTGAAGCTTTCTTT.

The chain carries TRBV29-1 and TRBJ2-1; 11 bases fit TRBD2. The CDR3 spans 16 residues. The ends lost 4 bases at V and 5 bases at J; junction bases unmatched: 10. The germline V gene encodes CDR1 SQVTM and CDR2 ANQGSEA. In DNA, the CDR3 is TGCAGCGTTGTGCTAGCGGGAGGACAGGCAAACAATGAGCAGTTCTTC. Amino acids: CSVVLAGGQANNEQFF.

This clonotype came up a few times. The chain is built from TRBV5-1 and TRBJ2-5; D is uncertain. The germline CDR1 and CDR2 sequences are SGHRS and YFSETQ. This CDR3 comprises 15 residues. The ends were cut back, 3 bases at V and 3 bases at J, with 15 bases in the middle. The CDR3 DNA reads TGCGCCAGCAGCTCCGGATCAGTGGCTGAAGAGACCCAGTACTTC. Its translation is CASSSGSVAEETQYF.

This chain uses TRBV18 with TRBJ2-5; D possibly corresponds to TRBD2 (5 bases). Germline CDR1 reads KGHSH; CDR2 reads LQKENI. The ends were cut back, 1 base at V and 2 bases at J, with 14 bases in the middle. The CDR3 contains 16 residues. CDR3 sequence: CASSPLPLAAQETQYF. The DNA for the CDR3 is TGTGCCAGCTCACCACTCCCGCTAGCCGCACAAGAGACCCAGTACTTC. Together with reference TRBV18 and TRBJ2-5, the CDR3 gives the full variable domain: NAGVMQNPRHLVRRRGQEARLRCSPMKGHSHVYWYRQLPEEGLKFMVYLQKENIIDESGMPKERFSAEFPKEGPSILRIQQVVRGDSAAYFCASSPLPLAAQETQYFGPGTRLLVL.

The chain combines TRBV5-1 with TRBJ2-7; perhaps TRBD2 as D (5 bases). This CDR3 region has 13 residues. Germline V lookup: CDR1 SGHRS, CDR2 YFSETQ. Trimming shortened V by 7 bases and J by 4 bases, and 15 bases separated the two germline ends. The CDR3 DNA sequence: TGCGCCAGCGCTGTCTCCGGGGAATACGAGCAGTACTTC. Protein: CASAVSGEYEQYF.

This clonotype was detected a few times. V is TRBV12-3 or TRBV12-4 and J is TRBJ2-7; perhaps TRBD1 as D (6 bases). V lost 6 bases to trimming and J lost 2 bases, with 14 bases between them. CDR3 length equals 14 residues. The CDR3 is CASSPGQPAYEQYF. The CDR3 DNA is TGTGCCAGCAGCCCCGGACAGCCCGCCTACGAGCAGTACTTC.

The rearrangement links TRBV5-1 to TRBJ2-1; TRBD2 might be the D (6 bases). V was trimmed by 6 bases and J by 4 bases, leaving 20 bases between them. CDR3 length: 16 amino acids. Germline CDR1 SGHRS, CDR2 YFSETQ. This CDR3 is CASNTGDSGWYNEQFF. In nucleotides, the CDR3 is TGCGCCAGCAATACGGGGGACTCGGGTTGGTACAATGAGCAGTTCTTC. The variable domain in full, completed from reference TRBV5-1 and TRBJ2-1, reads KAGVTQTPRYLIKTRGQQVTLSCSPISGHRSVSWYQQTPGQGLQFLFEYFSETQRNKGNFPGRFSGRQFSNSRSEMNVSTLELGDSALYLCASNTGDSGWYNEQFFGPGTRLTVL.